This T cell receptor (beta chain) was sequenced in a study of blood T cells in healthy people across ages. Combining a sample-barcoded 5' primer with a J-beta primer mix, a second PCR ran for roughly 6 to 12 cycles. TCRdb called the 5' RACE reads again in MiXCR, with one record for every CDR3 protein. The sample includes hundreds of thousands of distinct CDR3 sequences, about 42% of them seen just once. Per the germline V gene, CDR1 is MNHNS and CDR2 is SASEGT. Trimming shortened V by 6 bases and J by 2 bases, and 19 bases separated the two germline ends. The CDR3 covers 17 residues. The source of this sequence is a man between 60 and 75 years old in good health. The chain is built from TRBV6-1 and TRBJ2-2; TRBD2 is a possible D gene (5 bases). Sequences were obtained from blood. This chain's CDR3 is CASSHDTTTLNTGELFF. The CDR3 DNA sequence: TGTGCCAGCAGCCATGATACGACTACCCTCAACACCGGGGAGCTGTTTTTT.